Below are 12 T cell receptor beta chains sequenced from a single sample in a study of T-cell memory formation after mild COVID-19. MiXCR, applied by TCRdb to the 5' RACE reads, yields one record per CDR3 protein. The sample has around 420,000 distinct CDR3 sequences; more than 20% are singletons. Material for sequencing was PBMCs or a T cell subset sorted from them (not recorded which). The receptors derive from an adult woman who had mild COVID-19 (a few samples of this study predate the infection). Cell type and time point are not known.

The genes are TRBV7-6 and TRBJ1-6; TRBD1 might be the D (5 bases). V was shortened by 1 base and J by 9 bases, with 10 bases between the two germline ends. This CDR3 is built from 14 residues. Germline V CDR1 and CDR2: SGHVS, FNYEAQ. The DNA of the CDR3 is TGTGCCAGCAGCTTAGGAGGGGCGGTTTCACCCCTCCACTTT. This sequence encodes CASSLGGAVSPLHF. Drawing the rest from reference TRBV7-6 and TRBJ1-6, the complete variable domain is GAGVSQSPRYKVTKRGQDVALRCDPISGHVSLYWYRQALGQGPEFLTYFNYEAQQDKSGLPNDRFSAERPEGSISTLTIQRTEQRDSAMYRCASSLGGAVSPLHFGNGTRLTVT.

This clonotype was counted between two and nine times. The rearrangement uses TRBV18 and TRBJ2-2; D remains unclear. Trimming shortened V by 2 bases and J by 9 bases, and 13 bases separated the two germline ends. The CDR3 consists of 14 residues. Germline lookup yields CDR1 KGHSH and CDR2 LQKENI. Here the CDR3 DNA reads TGTGCCAGCTCACCAGTCCCAGGTAGAAGGGAGCTGTTTTTT. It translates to CASSPVPGRRELFF.

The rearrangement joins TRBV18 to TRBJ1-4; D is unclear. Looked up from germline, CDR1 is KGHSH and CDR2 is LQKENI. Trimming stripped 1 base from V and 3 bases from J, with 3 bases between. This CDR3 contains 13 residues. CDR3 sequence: CASSPQPNEKLFF. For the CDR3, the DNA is TGTGCCAGCTCACCACAGCCTAATGAAAAACTGTTTTTT.

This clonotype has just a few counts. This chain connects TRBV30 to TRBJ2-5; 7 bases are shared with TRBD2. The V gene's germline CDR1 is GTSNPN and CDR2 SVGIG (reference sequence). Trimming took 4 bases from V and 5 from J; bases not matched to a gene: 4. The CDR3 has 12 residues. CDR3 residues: CAWTGGWETQYF. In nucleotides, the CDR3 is TGTGCCTGGACGGGGGGATGGGAGACCCAGTACTTC.

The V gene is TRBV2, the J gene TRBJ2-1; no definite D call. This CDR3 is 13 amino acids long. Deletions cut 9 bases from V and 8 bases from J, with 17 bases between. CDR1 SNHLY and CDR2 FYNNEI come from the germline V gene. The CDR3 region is CASEAPPSYEQFF. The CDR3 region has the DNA TGTGCCAGTGAGGCCCCCCCAAGTTATGAGCAGTTCTTC.

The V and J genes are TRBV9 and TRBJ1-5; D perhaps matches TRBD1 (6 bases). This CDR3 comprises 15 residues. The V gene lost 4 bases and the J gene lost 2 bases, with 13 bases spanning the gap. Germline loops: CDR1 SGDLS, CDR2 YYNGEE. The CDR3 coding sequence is TGTGCCAGCAGCACAGGACAGTCTCGCAATCAGCCCCAGCATTTT. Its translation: CASSTGQSRNQPQHF.

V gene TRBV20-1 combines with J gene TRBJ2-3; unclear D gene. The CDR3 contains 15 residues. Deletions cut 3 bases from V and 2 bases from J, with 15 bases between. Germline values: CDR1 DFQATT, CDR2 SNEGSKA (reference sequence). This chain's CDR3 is CSASRSAAYTDTQYF. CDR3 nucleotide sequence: TGCAGTGCTAGTCGTTCGGCGGCTTACACAGATACGCAGTATTTT.

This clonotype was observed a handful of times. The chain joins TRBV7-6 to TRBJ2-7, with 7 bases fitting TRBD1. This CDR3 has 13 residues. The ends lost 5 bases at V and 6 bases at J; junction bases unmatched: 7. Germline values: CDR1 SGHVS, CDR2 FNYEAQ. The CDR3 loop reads CASSVSQGREQYF. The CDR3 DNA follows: TGTGCCAGCAGCGTATCACAGGGGCGCGAGCAGTACTTC.

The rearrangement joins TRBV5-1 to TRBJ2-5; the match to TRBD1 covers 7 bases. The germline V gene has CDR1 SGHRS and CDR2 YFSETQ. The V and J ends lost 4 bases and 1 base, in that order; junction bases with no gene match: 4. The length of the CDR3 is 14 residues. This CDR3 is CASSGGQAQETQYF. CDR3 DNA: TGCGCCAGCAGCGGAGGACAGGCCCAAGAGACCCAGTACTTC. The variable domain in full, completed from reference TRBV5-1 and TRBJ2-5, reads KAGVTQTPRYLIKTRGQQVTLSCSPISGHRSVSWYQQTPGQGLQFLFEYFSETQRNKGNFPGRFSGRQFSNSRSEMNVSTLELGDSALYLCASSGGQAQETQYFGPGTRLLVL.

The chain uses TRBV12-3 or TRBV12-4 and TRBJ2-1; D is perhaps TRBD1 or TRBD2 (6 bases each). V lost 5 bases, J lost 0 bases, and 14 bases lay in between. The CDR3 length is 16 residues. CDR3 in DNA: TGTGCCAGCAGTGGGGGGCCTACGAGCTCCTACAATGAGCAGTTCTTC. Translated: CASSGGPTSSYNEQFF.

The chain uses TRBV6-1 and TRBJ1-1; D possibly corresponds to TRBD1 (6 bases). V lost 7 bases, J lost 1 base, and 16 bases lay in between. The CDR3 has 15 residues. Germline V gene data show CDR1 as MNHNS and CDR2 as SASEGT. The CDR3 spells CASIPQWGANTEAFF. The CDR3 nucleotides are TGTGCCAGCATACCCCAGTGGGGGGCGAACACTGAAGCTTTCTTT.

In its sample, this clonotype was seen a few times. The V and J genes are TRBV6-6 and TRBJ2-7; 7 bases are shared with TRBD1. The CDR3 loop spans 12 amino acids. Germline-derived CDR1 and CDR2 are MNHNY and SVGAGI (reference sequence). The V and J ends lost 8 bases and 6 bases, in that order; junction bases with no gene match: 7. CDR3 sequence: CASSQGNSEQYF. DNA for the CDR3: TGTGCCAGCTCACAGGGGAATAGCGAGCAGTACTTC.